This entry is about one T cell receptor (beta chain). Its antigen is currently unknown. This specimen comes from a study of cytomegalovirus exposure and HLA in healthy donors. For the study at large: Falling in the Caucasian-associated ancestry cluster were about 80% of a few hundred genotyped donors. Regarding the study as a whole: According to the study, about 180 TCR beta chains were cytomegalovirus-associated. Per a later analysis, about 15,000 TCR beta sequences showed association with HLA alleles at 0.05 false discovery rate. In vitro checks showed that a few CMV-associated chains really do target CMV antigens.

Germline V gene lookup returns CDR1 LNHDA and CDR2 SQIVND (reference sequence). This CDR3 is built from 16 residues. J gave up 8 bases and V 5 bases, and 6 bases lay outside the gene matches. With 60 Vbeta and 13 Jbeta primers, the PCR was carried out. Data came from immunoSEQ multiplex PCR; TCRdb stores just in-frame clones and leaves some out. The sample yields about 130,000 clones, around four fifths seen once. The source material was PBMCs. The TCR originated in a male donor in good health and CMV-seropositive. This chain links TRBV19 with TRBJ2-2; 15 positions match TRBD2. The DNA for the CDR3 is TGTGCCAGTAGTCCCGGGACTAGCGGGAGGCCTGGGGAGCTGTTTTTT. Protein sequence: CASSPGTSGRPGELFF.